The clone carrying this T cell receptor (beta chain) was counted a few times. The data originate from a study of Graves' ophthalmopathy and Graves' hyperthyroidism. Per the germline V gene, CDR1 is LNHDA and CDR2 is SQIVND (reference sequence). The CDR3 runs 14 residues. Deletions cut 1 base from V and 6 bases from J, with 10 bases between. A duration under 3 months, NOSPECS ≥4, CAS ≥3 and moderate-to-severe activity characterized the donors with ophthalmopathy. Other autoimmune disease, uncontrolled infection, pregnancy and lactation led to exclusion. A diagnosis was made from clinical symptoms together with serum thyroxine, TRAb, thyroid ultrasound and orbital computed tomography. RNA served as the template for amplifying TCR beta CDR3 regions. RT-PCR in the first round used HTBI primers; a second-round multiplex PCR followed. In TCRdb, the multiplex PCR reads were re-called with MiXCR into one record per CDR3 protein. Altogether hundreds of thousands of distinct CDR3 sequences are present, under 50% being singletons, with the ten largest covering more than 2.5%.

The V gene is TRBV19, the J gene TRBJ1-5, with TRBD1 as a possible D gene (5 bases). The sample consisted of peripheral blood. This TCR derives from an adult man with Graves' ophthalmopathy. CDR3 in amino acids: CASSIGGEGQPQHF. The CDR3 DNA reads TGTGCCAGTAGTATAGGGGGGGAGGGTCAGCCCCAGCATTTT.